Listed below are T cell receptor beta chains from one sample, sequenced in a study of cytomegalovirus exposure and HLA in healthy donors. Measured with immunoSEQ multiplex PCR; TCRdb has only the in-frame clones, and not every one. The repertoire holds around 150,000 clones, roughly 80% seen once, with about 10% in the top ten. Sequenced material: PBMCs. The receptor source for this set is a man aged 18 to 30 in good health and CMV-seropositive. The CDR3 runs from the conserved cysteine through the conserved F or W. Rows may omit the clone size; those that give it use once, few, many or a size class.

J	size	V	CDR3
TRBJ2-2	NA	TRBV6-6	CASRRYLAGELFF
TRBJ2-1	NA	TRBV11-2	CASSLAGGPSEQFF
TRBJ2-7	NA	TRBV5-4	CASSAGTVYEQYF
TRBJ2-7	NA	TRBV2	CASSPGLRGCEQYF
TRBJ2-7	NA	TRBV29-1	CSVEGVRGQYEQYF
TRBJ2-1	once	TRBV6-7	CASRAWDYPEQFF
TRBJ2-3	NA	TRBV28	CASSSGRDTQYF
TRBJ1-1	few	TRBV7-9	CASSAAGVRDTEAFF
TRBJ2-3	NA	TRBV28	CASTPRRVTDTQYF
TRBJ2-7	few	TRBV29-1	CSAAFEASGEQYF
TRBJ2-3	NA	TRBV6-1	CASSIQGAPDTQYF
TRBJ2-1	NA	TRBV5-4	CASSGLAGRINEQFF
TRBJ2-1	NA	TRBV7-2	CASSAGTYNEQFF
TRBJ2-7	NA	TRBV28	CASSVTRGQGSPLIYEQYF
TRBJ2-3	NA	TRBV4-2	CASSPLTSADTQYF
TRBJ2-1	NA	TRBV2	CASKTGLANEQFF
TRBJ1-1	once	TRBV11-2	CASSLSRVNTEAFF